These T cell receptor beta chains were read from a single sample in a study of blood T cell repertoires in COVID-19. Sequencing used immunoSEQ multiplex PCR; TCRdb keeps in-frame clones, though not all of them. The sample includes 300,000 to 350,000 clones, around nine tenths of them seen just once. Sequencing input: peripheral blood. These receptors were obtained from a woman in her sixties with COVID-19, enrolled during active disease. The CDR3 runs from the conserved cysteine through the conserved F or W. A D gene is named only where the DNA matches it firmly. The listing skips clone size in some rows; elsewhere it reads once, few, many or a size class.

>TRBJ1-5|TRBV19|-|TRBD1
CATGDRGRNQPQHF
TGTGCCACCGGGGACAGGGGACGCAATCAGCCCCAGCATTTT
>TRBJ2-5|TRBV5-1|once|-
CASSFPSDQDYFQETQYF
TGCGCCAGCAGCTTCCCGAGTGATCAAGACTACTTCCAAGAGACCCAGTACTTC
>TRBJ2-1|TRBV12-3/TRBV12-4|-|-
CASSFSENNEQFF
TGTGCCAGCAGTTTTTCAGAAAACAATGAGCAGTTCTTC
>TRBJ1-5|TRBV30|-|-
CAWGSGLGGNQPQHF
TGTGCCTGGGGTTCGGGGCTGGGAGGTAACCAGCCCCAGCATTTT
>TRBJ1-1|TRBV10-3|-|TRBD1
CAISGNRGRTEAFF
TGTGCCATCAGTGGAAACAGGGGGCGGACTGAAGCTTTCTTT
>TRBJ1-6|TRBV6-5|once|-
CASSRSQGHNSPLHF
TGTGCCAGCAGTCGCTCCCAGGGGCATAATTCACCCCTCCACTTT
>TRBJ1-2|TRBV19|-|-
CASSTGFNYGYTF
TGTGCCAGTAGTACAGGGTTTAACTATGGCTACACCTTC
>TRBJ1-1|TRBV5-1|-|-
CASSLTANEAFF
TGCGCCAGCAGCCTGACAGCTAATGAAGCTTTCTTT
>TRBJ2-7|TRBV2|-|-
CASRRFLTSYEQYF
TGTGCCAGCAGAAGGTTCCTGACATCCTACGAGCAGTACTTC
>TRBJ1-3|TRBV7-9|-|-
CASSPAGGNTIYF
TGTGCCAGCAGTCCCGCGGGGGGAAACACCATATATTTT
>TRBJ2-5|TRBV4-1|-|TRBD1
CASRRTGTQETQYF
TGCGCCAGCAGGAGGACAGGGACACAAGAGACCCAGTACTTC
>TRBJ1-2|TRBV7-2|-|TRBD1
CASSLGQGLNYGYTF
TGTGCCAGCAGCCTAGGACAGGGTCTTAACTATGGCTACACCTTC
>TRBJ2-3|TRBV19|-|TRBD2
CASSMGLAGSDTQYF
TGTGCCAGTAGTATGGGACTAGCGGGCTCAGATACGCAGTATTTT
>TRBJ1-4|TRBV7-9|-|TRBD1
CASSLARQGEEKLFF
TGTGCCAGCAGCTTAGCGAGGCAGGGGGAGGAAAAACTGTTTTTT
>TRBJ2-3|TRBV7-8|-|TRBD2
CASSLEGGLRGDTQYF
TGTGCCAGCAGCTTAGAGGGAGGGTTAAGGGGAGATACGCAGTATTTT
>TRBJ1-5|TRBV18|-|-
CASSGAVDQPQHF
TGTGCCAGCTCAGGGGCAGTCGATCAGCCCCAGCATTTT
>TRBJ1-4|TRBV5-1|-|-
CASSLEGLGKLFF
TGCGCCAGCAGCTTGGAGGGACTCGGAAAACTGTTTTTT
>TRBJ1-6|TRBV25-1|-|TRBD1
CASGGQGASPLHF
TGTGCCAGCGGGGGACAGGGGGCCTCGCCCCTCCACTTT
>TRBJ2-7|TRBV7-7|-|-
CASSLSAGFSYEQYF
TGTGCCAGCAGCTTAAGTGCAGGTTTCTCCTACGAGCAGTACTTC
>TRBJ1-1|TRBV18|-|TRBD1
CASSPGDSMNTEAFF
TGTGCCAGCTCACCAGGGGACAGCATGAACACTGAAGCTTTCTTT
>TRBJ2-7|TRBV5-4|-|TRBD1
CASRGQGATYEQYF
TGTGCCAGCAGGGGACAGGGGGCTACCTACGAGCAGTACTTC
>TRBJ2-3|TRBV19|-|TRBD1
CASSIRWTGGTDTQYF
TGTGCCAGTAGTATCCGGTGGACAGGGGGCACAGATACGCAGTATTTT
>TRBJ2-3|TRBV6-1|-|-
CASSENGLGTDTQYF
TGTGCCAGCAGTGAAAATGGACTTGGCACAGATACGCAGTATTTT
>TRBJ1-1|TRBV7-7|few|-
CASSLVVAGASVLAFF
TGTGCCAGCAGCTTAGTAGTCGCGGGGGCATCTGTTTTGGCTTTCTTT
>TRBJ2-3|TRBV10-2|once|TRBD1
CASEDRGVDTQYF
TGCGCCAGCGAGGACAGGGGCGTAGATACGCAGTATTTT
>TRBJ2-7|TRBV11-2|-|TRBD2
CASSFGGRGGPGEQYF
TGTGCCAGCAGCTTCGGGGGGCGCGGGGGGCCCGGCGAGCAGTACTTC
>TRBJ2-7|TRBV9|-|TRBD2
CASSVTGGSSYEQYF
TGTGCCAGCAGCGTAACGGGCGGGAGCTCCTACGAGCAGTACTTC
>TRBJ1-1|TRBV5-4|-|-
CASSLWGRTEAFF
TGTGCCAGCAGCTTGTGGGGGCGGACTGAAGCTTTCTTT
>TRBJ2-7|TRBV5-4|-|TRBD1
CASSLADRGSYEQYF
TGTGCCAGCAGCTTGGCCGACAGGGGGTCGTACGAGCAGTACTTC
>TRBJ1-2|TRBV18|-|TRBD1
CASSPGDRGLYGYTF
TGTGCCAGCTCACCTGGGGACAGAGGCCTCTATGGCTACACCTTC
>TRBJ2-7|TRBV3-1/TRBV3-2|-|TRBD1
CASSHLPGQGPYEQYF
TGTGCCAGCAGCCACTTACCGGGACAGGGACCTTACGAGCAGTACTTC
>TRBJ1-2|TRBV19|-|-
CASSTLDGGFGGYTF
TGTGCCAGTAGTACCTTGGACGGGGGGTTCGGAGGCTACACCTTC
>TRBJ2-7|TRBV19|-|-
CASSSPGNYEQYF
TGTGCCAGTAGTAGCCCAGGGAACTACGAGCAGTACTTC
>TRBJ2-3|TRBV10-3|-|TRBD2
CAISESGVAGGTDTQYF
TGTGCCATCAGTGAGTCGGGGGTAGCGGGGGGCACAGATACGCAGTATTTT
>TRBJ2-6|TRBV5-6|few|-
CASSVGSGANVLTF
TGTGCCAGCAGCGTCGGGTCTGGGGCCAACGTCCTGACTTTC
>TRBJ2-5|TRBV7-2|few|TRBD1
CASRHRGQEETQYF
TGTGCCAGCAGGCACAGGGGGCAAGAAGAGACCCAGTACTTC
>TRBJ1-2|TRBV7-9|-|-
CASSLGSRSYGYTF
TGTGCCAGCAGCTTAGGGTCCAGGTCCTATGGCTACACCTTC
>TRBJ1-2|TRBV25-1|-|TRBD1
CASSDHTGQGRFGYTF
TGTGCCAGCAGCGACCATACGGGACAGGGGAGGTTTGGCTACACCTTC
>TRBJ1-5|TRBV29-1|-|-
CSVTNSNQPQHF
TGCAGCGTCACAAATAGCAATCAGCCCCAGCATTTT
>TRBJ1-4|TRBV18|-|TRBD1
CASSPSRGPRKLFF
TGTGCCAGCTCACCTAGCAGGGGGCCGAGAAAACTGTTTTTT